The 30 T cell receptor beta chains below were found in one sample sequenced in a study of blood T cells in healthy people across ages. Then a second PCR, running about 6 to 12 cycles, was carried out with a sample-barcoded 5' primer and a J-beta primer mix. From the 5' RACE reads, TCRdb called clonotypes with MiXCR, one entry per CDR3 protein. The repertoire has about 780,000 distinct CDR3 sequences, roughly 60% of them found once; the top ten carry roughly a quarter. The sequenced material came from blood. The receptors stem from a man aged 25 to 40 in good health.

V and J are TRBV5-1 and TRBJ1-1; tentative D call: TRBD1 (6 bases). The CDR3 loop spans 15 amino acids. V lost 0 bases and J 4 bases, leaving 13 bases between the germline ends. Germline CDR1 is SGHRS and CDR2 is YFSETQ. The CDR3 region has the DNA TGCGCCAGCAGCTTGGGCCCCTTGGGGGCCACTGAAGCTTTCTTT. Its protein product is CASSLGPLGATEAFF.

The chain carries TRBV29-1 and TRBJ2-5; the D call may be TRBD1 or TRBD2 (5 bases each). The V end lost 3 bases, the J end lost 5 bases, and 16 bases lay between the germline ends. This CDR3 has 14 amino acids. Germline CDR1 reads SQVTM; CDR2 reads ANQGSEA. The CDR3 is CSVDGAGTRETQYF. CDR3 DNA sequence: TGCAGCGTTGACGGTGCCGGGACCAGGGAGACCCAGTACTTC.

V and J are TRBV6-1 and TRBJ2-2; no reliable D call. Trimming stripped 4 bases from V and 3 bases from J, with 12 bases between. This CDR3 has 15 amino acids. Germline V gives CDR1 MNHNS, CDR2 SASEGT. The DNA of the CDR3 is TGTGCCAGCAGTGCCGGCAGCACGGACACCGGGGAGCTGTTTTTT. It encodes CASSAGSTDTGELFF.

On this clonotype itself: Its ends do not fully match the called genes, so a read error is possible. V is TRBV7-9 and J is TRBJ2-7, with a possible D match to TRBD1 (5 bases). The CDR3 covers 17 residues. Germline CDR1 and CDR2: SEHNR and FQNEAQ (reference sequence). CDR3 amino acids: CASSSPIPDRYPYEQYF. The CDR3 DNA sequence: TGCGCCAGCAGCTCACCCATCCCTGACAGATATCCCTACGAGCAGTACTTC.

The chain is built from TRBV5-1 and TRBJ2-7; D unresolved. V dropped 5 bases and J dropped 0 bases, with 21 bases sitting between them. The germline V gene has CDR1 SGHRS and CDR2 YFSETQ. The CDR3 sequence is 17 residues long. The CDR3 region is CASSGGPDAPSSYEQYF. DNA of the CDR3: TGCGCCAGCAGTGGTGGCCCCGACGCACCGAGCTCCTACGAGCAGTACTTC. Combining the CDR3 with reference TRBV5-1 and TRBJ2-7 gives the whole variable domain KAGVTQTPRYLIKTRGQQVTLSCSPISGHRSVSWYQQTPGQGLQFLFEYFSETQRNKGNFPGRFSGRQFSNSRSEMNVSTLELGDSALYLCASSGGPDAPSSYEQYFGPGTRLTVT.

This clonotype was found a few times. This rearrangement joins TRBV9 to TRBJ2-7; TRBD2 aligns across 13 bases. The CDR3 loop spans 17 amino acids. Germline values: CDR1 SGDLS, CDR2 YYNGEE. Germline trimming cut 3 bases from V and 1 base from J; bases unmatched to any gene: 7. CDR3 nucleotide sequence: TGTGCCAGCAGCGAGGGAAGACTAGCGGGGGGTTCCTACGAGCAGTACTTC. Translation: CASSEGRLAGGSYEQYF.

The J gene is TRBJ2-5, the V gene TRBV29-1; a possible D gene is TRBD1 (5 bases). This CDR3 has 11 residues. Deletions cut 7 bases from V and 5 bases from J, with 11 bases between. CDR1 is SQVTM and CDR2 is ANQGSEA in the germline V gene. The CDR3 spells CSAQGHETQYF. The CDR3 region has the DNA TGCAGCGCCCAGGGTCATGAGACCCAGTACTTC.

The chain couples TRBV7-9 to TRBJ2-1; 7 nucleotides agree with TRBD2. J was trimmed by 2 bases and V by 4 bases; bases with no gene match: 2. Looked up from germline, CDR1 is SEHNR and CDR2 is FQNEAQ (reference sequence). CDR3 length: 14 amino acids. The CDR3 sequence: CASSWEGPYNEQFF. Written as DNA, the CDR3 is TGTGCCAGCAGCTGGGAGGGGCCCTACAATGAGCAGTTCTTC.

The genes are TRBV29-1 and TRBJ1-4, with TRBD1 as a possible D gene (6 bases). This CDR3 is built from 13 residues. Trimming left V 6 bases short and J 7 bases short, with 15 bases between. Germline loops: CDR1 SQVTM, CDR2 ANQGSEA. The CDR3 DNA follows: TGCAGCGTCGGTCGCAGGGGAGGTGAAAAACTGTTTTTT. Protein: CSVGRRGGEKLFF.

The V call is TRBV9, the J call TRBJ2-7, with D tentatively TRBD2 (5 bases). The CDR3 sequence is 16 residues long. Germline V gene data show CDR1 as SGDLS and CDR2 as YYNGEE. Between the trimmed V and J ends, which lost 0 bases and 0 bases, there was a span of 13 bases. CDR3 coding DNA: TGTGCCAGCAGCGTAGCTAGGACGGGGAGCTCCTACGAGCAGTACTTC. Encoded protein: CASSVARTGSSYEQYF. Variable domain in full (rest from reference TRBV9 and TRBJ2-7): DSGVTQTPKHLITATGQRVTLRCSPRSGDLSVYWYQQSLDQGLQFLIQYYNGEERAKGNILERFSAQQFPDLHSELNLSSLELGDSALYFCASSVARTGSSYEQYFGPGTRLTVT.

Only one count was recorded for this clonotype. The chain joins TRBV4-3 to TRBJ1-2; 7 bases match TRBD1. Germline loops: CDR1 LGHNA, CDR2 YSLEER. Losses at the gene ends were 1 base for V and 2 bases for J; bases not matched to a gene: 4. The CDR3 totals 15 residues. Here the CDR3 DNA reads TGCGCCAGCAGCCAAGGACTGGGACAGAACTATGGCTACACCTTC. This sequence encodes CASSQGLGQNYGYTF.

CDR3 sequence reads: CSVASGGNQPQHF. The DNA of the CDR3 is TGCAGCGTTGCGAGCGGGGGGAATCAGCCCCAGCATTTT. The chain combines TRBV29-1 with TRBJ1-5, with D possibly TRBD1 on 5 matching bases. V gave up 4 bases and J gave up 4 bases, with 11 bases separating them. Germline CDR1 and CDR2: SQVTM and ANQGSEA. CDR3 length: 13 amino acids. The full variable domain, completed using reference TRBV29-1 and TRBJ1-5, is SAVISQKPSRDICQRGTSLTIQCQVDSQVTMMFWYRQQPGQSLTLIATANQGSEATYESGFVIDKFPISRPNLTFSTLTVSNMSPEDSSIYLCSVASGGNQPQHFGDGTRLSIL.

The V call is TRBV12-3 or TRBV12-4, the J call TRBJ2-7; D call uncertain. The CDR3 has 13 amino acids. Trimming pared 5 bases from V and 2 bases from J, leaving 10 bases between. In nucleotides, the CDR3 is TGTGCCAGCAGTCCCGACGTGACCTACGAGCAGTACTTC. Encoded protein: CASSPDVTYEQYF.

The chain carries TRBV6-5 and TRBJ2-1; perhaps TRBD2 as D (6 bases). The CDR3 totals 15 residues. V lost 6 bases and J 6 bases, leaving 18 bases between the germline ends. The germline gives CDR1 MNHEY, CDR2 SVGAGI. CDR3 amino acids: CASRPRAAGSNEQFF. The CDR3, as DNA: TGTGCCAGCAGGCCGAGGGCCGCGGGGTCCAATGAGCAGTTCTTC.

In its sample, this clonotype was seen a few times. V is TRBV12-3 or TRBV12-4 and J is TRBJ2-6, with D hard to call. V was clipped by 7 bases and J by 1 base, with 11 bases between them. The CDR3 sequence is 15 residues long. CDR3 coding DNA: TGTGCCAGCACCCCTAGGCTTTCTGGGGCCAACGTCCTGACTTTC. It translates to CASTPRLSGANVLTF.

The chain has TRBV11-1 and TRBJ1-2; no clear D gene. The germline V gene has CDR1 SGHAT and CDR2 FQDESV (reference sequence). V lost 5 bases and J lost 7, with 14 bases in between. The CDR3 is 13 residues long. The CDR3 DNA follows: TGTGCCAGCAGCACCCTATCAGGAGGTGGCTACACCTTC. Amino acid sequence: CASSTLSGGGYTF.

The CDR3 DNA sequence: TGTGCCAGCACCGCCCAGGGGAAGGCTAATGAAAAACTGTTTTTT. This translates into CASTAQGKANEKLFF. The J gene is TRBJ1-4, the V gene TRBV25-1, with D perhaps TRBD1 (6 bases). From germline, CDR1 is MGHDK and CDR2 SYGVNS. The germline V and J ends were trimmed by 7 bases and 3 bases, with 15 bases remaining between them. The CDR3 totals 15 residues.

This chain joins TRBV11-2 and TRBJ2-5; 10 bases are shared with TRBD2. The CDR3 is 16 amino acids. Trimming took 2 bases from V and 2 from J; bases not matched to a gene: 5. Germline V lookup: CDR1 SGHAT, CDR2 FQNNGV. The CDR3, as DNA: TGTGCCAGCAGCTTAAGGGTAGCGGGAGGTCAAGAGACCCAGTACTTC. This codes for CASSLRVAGGQETQYF.

The chain uses TRBV29-1 and TRBJ2-7; TRBD2 matches 7 bases. Germline trimming cut 6 bases from V and 0 bases from J; bases unmatched to any gene: 8. Germline V gene lookup returns CDR1 SQVTM and CDR2 ANQGSEA. CDR3 length: 14 residues. This chain's CDR3 is CSVARGGGSYEQYF. The CDR3 DNA follows: TGCAGCGTCGCCCGCGGCGGGGGCTCCTACGAGCAGTACTTC.

This CDR3 is CATSATVQETQYF. CDR3 nucleotide sequence: TGTGCCACCAGTGCCACAGTCCAAGAGACCCAGTACTTC. The chain links TRBV24-1 to TRBJ2-5; D unresolved. The V gene's germline CDR1 is KGHDR and CDR2 SFDVKD. This CDR3 contains 13 residues. Trimming took 5 bases from V and 1 from J, leaving 7 bases between them.

The chain uses TRBV18 and TRBJ2-7; 7 positions agree with TRBD2. Germline CDR1 is KGHSH and CDR2 is LQKENI. With V trimmed by 2 bases and J by 0 bases, 7 bases remained unmatched. CDR3 length: 16 amino acids. This CDR3 is CASSPVGGGSSYEQYF. The CDR3 nucleotides are TGTGCCAGCTCACCAGTTGGTGGCGGGAGCTCCTACGAGCAGTACTTC.

This chain joins TRBV29-1 and TRBJ2-5, with 7 bases fitting TRBD1. Judging by the DNA end, TRBJ2-7 fits better; the J call may be wrong. Germline V gene lookup returns CDR1 SQVTM and CDR2 ANQGSEA. The CDR3 is 14 amino acids. The CDR3 bases are TGCAGCGTTAATAACGGACAGGCCCTTGACGAGCAGTACTTC. Its translation: CSVNNGQALDEQYF.

The chain links TRBV4-3 to TRBJ1-5; the D is unclear. With 4 bases removed from V and 3 bases from J, the gap between germline ends came to 10 bases. This CDR3 has 14 amino acids. Germline CDR1 LGHNA, CDR2 YSLEER. CDR3 region: CASSRSGINQPQHF. CDR3 coding DNA: TGCGCCAGCAGCCGGTCAGGCATCAATCAGCCCCAGCATTTT.

The rearrangement links TRBV7-2 to TRBJ2-4, with 8 bases identical to TRBD1. The V segment lost 3 bases and the J segment 1 base; nucleotides outside the gene matches: 5. Germline values: CDR1 SGHTA, CDR2 FQGNSA. CDR3 size: 16 residues. The CDR3 DNA reads TGTGCCAGCAGCTTTCAGGGGGCGTTGGCCAAAAACATTCAGTACTTC. Amino acids: CASSFQGALAKNIQYF.

CDR3 in DNA: TGCAGTGCTACCCGGACTAGATTTTGGCATGAGCAGTTCTTC. This gives the protein CSATRTRFWHEQFF. The genes are TRBV20-1 and TRBJ2-1, with TRBD2 matching 7 bases. The CDR3 loop spans 14 amino acids. With 4 bases clipped from V and 8 bases from J, the junction kept 11 bases outside the gene matches. The germline V gene encodes CDR1 DFQATT and CDR2 SNEGSKA (reference sequence).

The rearrangement uses TRBV4-3 and TRBJ2-7; D is possibly TRBD1 (6 bases). This CDR3 has 15 amino acids. Germline V lookup: CDR1 LGHNA, CDR2 YSLEER. V lost 0 bases and J lost 2, with 11 bases in between. CDR3 coding DNA: TGCGCCAGCAGCCAAGATTCGTACAGGGCCTACGAGCAGTACTTC. Protein: CASSQDSYRAYEQYF.

The V call is TRBV28, the J call TRBJ2-7; D may be TRBD1 (6 bases). The CDR3 runs 14 residues. The V and J ends lost 9 bases and 0 bases respectively, with 15 bases between them. From germline, CDR1 is MDHEN and CDR2 SYDVKM. The CDR3 region is CASEGGSSSYEQYF. Here the CDR3 DNA reads TGTGCCAGTGAAGGGGGTTCCTCCTCCTACGAGCAGTACTTC.

The genes are TRBV28 and TRBJ2-5; 9 bases are shared with TRBD2. V lost 1 base and J lost 5; bases outside the gene matches: 2. The CDR3 is 14 residues long. Germline V gives CDR1 MDHEN, CDR2 SYDVKM. CDR3 in DNA: TGTGCCAGCAGTTTATATGCGGGGGGGGAGACCCAGTACTTC. Protein: CASSLYAGGETQYF.

The rearrangement links TRBV7-9 to TRBJ2-7; D is possibly TRBD1 (5 bases). The CDR3 consists of 15 residues. Germline lookup yields CDR1 SEHNR and CDR2 FQNEAQ (reference sequence). Trimming left V 2 bases short and J 1 base short, with 12 bases between. CDR3 sequence reads: CASSLRGQASYEQYF. CDR3 nucleotide sequence: TGTGCCAGCAGCTTAAGGGGCCAGGCATCCTACGAGCAGTACTTC.

The V call is TRBV5-5, the J call TRBJ2-5; TRBD1 agrees at 7 bases. CDR1 and CDR2 from the germline V gene are SGHKS and YYEKEE (reference sequence). Germline trimming cut 4 bases from V and 3 bases from J; bases unmatched to any gene: 9. The CDR3 runs to 15 residues. Here the CDR3 DNA reads TGTGCCAGCAGCAAGGCCCCCACAGGGGAAGAGACCCAGTACTTC. Protein sequence: CASSKAPTGEETQYF.